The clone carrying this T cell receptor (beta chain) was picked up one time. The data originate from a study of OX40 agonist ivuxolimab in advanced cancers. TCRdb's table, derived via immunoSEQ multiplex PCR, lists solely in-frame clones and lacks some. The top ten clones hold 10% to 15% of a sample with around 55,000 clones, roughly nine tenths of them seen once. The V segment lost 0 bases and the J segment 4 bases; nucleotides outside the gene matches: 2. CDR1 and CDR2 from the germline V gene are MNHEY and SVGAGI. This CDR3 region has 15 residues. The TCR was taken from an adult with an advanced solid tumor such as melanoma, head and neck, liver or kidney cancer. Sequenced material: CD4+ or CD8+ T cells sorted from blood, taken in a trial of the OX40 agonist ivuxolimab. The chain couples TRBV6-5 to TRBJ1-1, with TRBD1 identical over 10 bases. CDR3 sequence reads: CASSYSDRGSTEAFF. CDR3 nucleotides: TGTGCCAGCAGTTACTCGGACAGGGGGAGCACTGAAGCTTTCTTT.